The clone carrying this T cell receptor (beta chain) was seen more than once but under ten times. The antigen remains unidentified. TCRdb independently ran MiXCR on the 5' RACE reads; one entry per CDR3 protein. The repertoire has around 530,000 distinct CDR3 sequences, 12% to 15% of them found once; the top ten carry nearly 0.45%. This CDR3 has 15 residues. Germline CDR1 ENHRY, CDR2 SYGVKD. V lost 0 bases, J lost 9 bases, and 14 bases lay in between. The sample belongs to a study of identical twins. Study-wide points: Out-of-frame sharing of TCR alpha in monozygotic twins was underestimated by models.

This same sample was also part of a study on yellow fever vaccine responses in identical twins. Turning to that study: Twins' vaccine T cell responses reportedly seemed partly convergent and partly personalized.

Sequenced sample: CD4+ T cells sorted from blood. The rearrangement uses TRBV10-3 and TRBJ1-4; possible D gene TRBD1, 5 bases. This TCR was recovered from a young woman in good health. The CDR3 sequence: CAISESVGGTKKLFF. For the CDR3, the DNA is TGTGCCATCAGTGAGTCGGTGGGAGGGACGAAAAAACTGTTTTTT.